The 25 T cell receptor beta chains reported below all come from one sample, sequenced in a study of T cell changes during pregnancy in multiple sclerosis. Assay used: immunoSEQ multiplex PCR; TCRdb lists only in-frame clones, some missing. The sample contains roughly 50,000 clones, 85% to 95% of which appear only once. The specimen was CD4+ T cells from peripheral blood mononuclear cells, collected in the third trimester of pregnancy. The origin of the receptors is a female donor with multiple sclerosis, enrolled in a pregnancy study.

The chain recombines TRBV25-1 with TRBJ2-3, with D perhaps matching TRBD1 (6 bases). Trimming stripped 4 bases from V and 1 base from J, with 12 bases between. The CDR3 covers 15 residues. Germline assignment: CDR1 MGHDK and CDR2 SYGVNS. The CDR3 loop reads CASSGTGSGTDTQYF. The CDR3 DNA sequence: TGTGCCAGCAGTGGAACAGGGTCGGGCACAGATACGCAGTATTTT.

The rearrangement uses TRBV19 and TRBJ2-3, with TRBD2 identical over 11 bases. CDR3 length: 13 residues. From germline, CDR1 is LNHDA and CDR2 SQIVND (reference sequence). The V segment lost 4 bases and the J segment 10 bases; nucleotides outside the gene matches: 4. CDR3 protein: CASSTLAGVPQYF. CDR3 sequence (DNA): TGTGCCAGTAGTACACTAGCGGGAGTGCCGCAGTATTTT.

This rearrangement joins TRBV19 to TRBJ2-7, with a possible D match to TRBD1 (6 bases). V lost 5 bases and J 6 bases, leaving 17 bases between the germline ends. The germline V gene encodes CDR1 LNHDA and CDR2 SQIVND (reference sequence). The CDR3 is 14 residues long. In DNA form, the CDR3 reads TGTGCCAGTAGTTTCCAACGTGGGGGCGGCGAGCAGTACTTC. Amino acid sequence: CASSFQRGGGEQYF.

The V gene is TRBV28, the J gene TRBJ2-3; D is unclear. CDR1 and CDR2 from the germline V gene are MDHEN and SYDVKM. The length of the CDR3 is 13 residues. With 2 bases removed from V and 3 bases from J, the gap between germline ends came to 6 bases. The CDR3 reads CASSLSVTDTQYF. The CDR3 DNA follows: TGTGCCAGCAGTTTAAGCGTTACAGATACGCAGTATTTT.

This chain uses TRBV2 with TRBJ2-1; D possibly corresponds to TRBD2 (5 bases). CDR1 is SNHLY and CDR2 is FYNNEI in the germline V gene. V was trimmed by 7 bases and J by 0 bases, leaving 13 bases between them. CDR3 length: 15 residues. CDR3 DNA: TGTGCCAGCACCCCGGAGGCCCGCTCCTACAATGAGCAGTTCTTC. It yields the protein CASTPEARSYNEQFF. The full variable domain, in which reference TRBV2 and TRBJ2-1 provide the parts outside the CDR3, is EPEVTQTPSHQVTQMGQEVILRCVPISNHLYFYWYRQILGQKVEFLVSFYNNEISEKSEIFDDQFSVERPDGSNFTLKIRSTKLEDSAMYFCASTPEARSYNEQFFGPGTRLTVL.

This chain joins TRBV7-2 and TRBJ2-4; 8 bases are a match to TRBD1. V lost 5 bases to trimming and J lost 5 bases; unmatched junction nucleotides: 5. This CDR3 contains 14 residues. The germline V gene encodes CDR1 SGHTA and CDR2 FQGNSA. The CDR3 region has the DNA TGTGCCAGCAGCCTGGACAGGGTCCAAAACATTCAGTACTTC. As protein: CASSLDRVQNIQYF.

The chain links TRBV28 to TRBJ1-2, with D unresolved. Germline lookup yields CDR1 MDHEN and CDR2 SYDVKM. V lost 3 bases and J 2 bases, leaving 7 bases between the germline ends. CDR3 length: 13 amino acids. This CDR3 is CASSFGQNYGYTF. The CDR3 bases are TGTGCCAGCAGTTTTGGGCAGAACTATGGCTACACCTTC.

Only one count was recorded for this clone. J is TRBJ2-2 and V is TRBV5-1; 10 bases agree with TRBD2. The CDR3 extends over 16 amino acids. Per germline, CDR1 SGHRS and CDR2 YFSETQ. V gave up 4 bases and J gave up 7 bases; unmatched junction bases: 10. The CDR3 sequence is CASSPASGSKGGELFF. In DNA, the CDR3 is TGCGCCAGCAGCCCTGCTAGCGGGAGTAAGGGCGGGGAGCTGTTTTTT.

The rearrangement joins TRBV5-4 to TRBJ2-1; D perhaps matches TRBD1 (5 bases). CDR3 length: 14 residues. V lost 0 bases and J 6 bases, leaving 10 bases between the germline ends. Germline CDR1 reads SGHNT; CDR2 reads YYREEE (reference sequence). The CDR3 sequence: CASSLVRRGNEQFF. In DNA, the CDR3 is TGTGCCAGCAGCTTGGTACGAAGGGGCAATGAGCAGTTCTTC.

The chain recombines TRBV30 with TRBJ1-3; 9 bases are a match to TRBD1. The CDR3 runs 15 residues. V trimming: 2 bases; J trimming: 4 bases; junction bases outside the gene matches: 6. Germline V gene data show CDR1 as GTSNPN and CDR2 as SVGIG (reference sequence). DNA of the CDR3: TGTGCCTGGAGTCGGACAGGGGTCCTGGGAAACACCATATATTTT. It specifies CAWSRTGVLGNTIYF.

This chain links TRBV9 with TRBJ1-3, with 7 bases identical to TRBD1. The CDR3 runs to 16 residues. Losses at the gene ends were 0 bases for V and 0 bases for J; bases not matched to a gene: 3. The germline V gene encodes CDR1 SGDLS and CDR2 YYNGEE. For the CDR3, the DNA is TGTGCCAGCAGCGTAGCCGGGACAGCCTCTGGAAACACCATATATTTT. Translation gives CASSVAGTASGNTIYF.

V and J are TRBV5-1 and TRBJ2-7, with 8 bases lining up with TRBD2. V was clipped by 2 bases and J by 7 bases; unmatched bases: 8. Germline-derived CDR1 and CDR2 are SGHRS and YFSETQ. This CDR3 is built from 14 residues. CDR3 protein: CASSFPGGHREQYF. The CDR3 bases are TGCGCCAGCAGCTTTCCGGGAGGGCATCGGGAGCAGTACTTC.

In its sample, this clone was seen once. The chain combines TRBV5-8 with TRBJ2-1, with 11 bases matching TRBD1. The trim removed 4 bases at V and 8 bases at J, leaving 14 bases unmatched. Germline CDR1 reads SGHTS; CDR2 reads YDEGEE. CDR3 length: 17 residues. The CDR3, as DNA: TGTGCCAGCAGCACATGGACAGGGGGCCGCTTGGTCGATGAGCAGTTCTTC. It translates to CASSTWTGGRLVDEQFF. The full variable domain, its missing parts supplied by reference TRBV5-8 and TRBJ2-1, is EAGVTQSPTHLIKTRGQQATLRCSPISGHTSVYWYQQALGLGLQFLLWYDEGEERNRGNFPPRFSGRQFPNYSSELNVNALELEDSALYLCASSTWTGGRLVDEQFFGPGTRLTVL.

The V gene is TRBV7-6, the J gene TRBJ2-7, with D possibly matching TRBD1 (5 bases). The CDR3 contains 13 residues. The ends were cut back, 5 bases at V and 7 bases at J, with 15 bases in the middle. Germline CDR1 reads SGHVS; CDR2 reads FNYEAQ. In nucleotides, the CDR3 is TGTGCCAGCAGCCCGGTCCAGGGCGAGGAGCAGTACTTC. It codes for CASSPVQGEEQYF.

This clone was recorded only once. The V call is TRBV13, the J call TRBJ2-1; a possible D gene is TRBD1 (7 bases). The CDR3 totals 15 residues. Between the trimmed V and J ends, which lost 3 bases and 4 bases, there was a span of 13 bases. Per the germline V gene, CDR1 is PRHDT and CDR2 is FYEKMQ (reference sequence). This CDR3 is CASSFGAGQYNEQFF. The CDR3 DNA reads as TGTGCCAGCAGCTTCGGGGCGGGACAGTACAATGAGCAGTTCTTC.

The J gene is TRBJ2-5, the V gene TRBV7-9; 8 nucleotides line up with TRBD1. V shed 4 bases and J 4 bases; nucleotides not matched to a gene: 8. In germline, CDR1 is SEHNR, CDR2 FQNEAQ (reference sequence). CDR3 size: 15 residues. Written as DNA, the CDR3 is TGTGCCAGCAGCTCCAAGACAGGGGTTGTAGAGACCCAGTACTTC. Protein: CASSSKTGVVETQYF. The full variable domain, completed using reference TRBV7-9 and TRBJ2-5, is DTGVSQNPRHKITKRGQNVTFRCDPISEHNRLYWYRQTLGQGPEFLTYFQNEAQLEKSRLLSDRFSAERPKGSFSTLEIQRTEQGDSAMYLCASSSKTGVVETQYFGPGTRLLVL.

The V gene is TRBV6-6, the J gene TRBJ2-7; 7 nucleotides line up with TRBD1. CDR3 size: 12 residues. Germline CDR1 and CDR2: MNHNY and SVGAGI (reference sequence). With 6 bases clipped from V and 4 bases from J, the junction kept 3 bases outside the gene matches. The CDR3 sequence: CASSGTAYEQYF. CDR3 DNA sequence: TGTGCCAGCAGCGGGACAGCTTACGAGCAGTACTTC.

V is TRBV5-1 and J is TRBJ2-1; maybe TRBD2 (6 bases). The CDR3 totals 15 residues. V gave up 0 bases and J gave up 4 bases, with 11 bases separating them. Germline loops: CDR1 SGHRS, CDR2 YFSETQ. The CDR3 spells CASSLDPGAYNEQFF. In DNA form, the CDR3 reads TGCGCCAGCAGCTTGGATCCGGGAGCTTACAATGAGCAGTTCTTC. The variable domain in full, with the rest retrieved from reference TRBV5-1 and TRBJ2-1, is KAGVTQTPRYLIKTRGQQVTLSCSPISGHRSVSWYQQTPGQGLQFLFEYFSETQRNKGNFPGRFSGRQFSNSRSEMNVSTLELGDSALYLCASSLDPGAYNEQFFGPGTRLTVL.

For the CDR3, the DNA is TGTGCCAGCAGGGTTACAGGGACCAGCACAGATACGCAGTATTTT. Its translation is CASRVTGTSTDTQYF. V is TRBV6-1 and J is TRBJ2-3; possible D gene TRBD1, 6 bases. CDR1 is MNHNS, CDR2 SASEGT, per germline. V shed 6 bases and J shed 0 bases, with 13 bases lying between them. This CDR3 region has 15 residues.

The chain links TRBV5-8 to TRBJ1-3; D might be TRBD1 (5 bases). Trimming cost V 2 bases and J 0 bases, with 15 bases left between them. The length of the CDR3 is 17 residues. CDR1 and CDR2 from the germline V gene are SGHTS and YDEGEE. The CDR3 nucleotides are TGTGCCAGCAGCTTTACCGGCAGGGCCCACTCTGGAAACACCATATATTTT. Its protein product is CASSFTGRAHSGNTIYF.

This chain uses TRBV28 with TRBJ1-1; D is unresolved. Germline-derived CDR1 and CDR2 are MDHEN and SYDVKM. Trimming cost V 6 bases and J 0 bases, with 17 bases left between them. CDR3 length: 16 residues. CDR3 DNA sequence: TGTGCCAGCAGGGATAAGATGTGGAGGGTGAACACTGAAGCTTTCTTT. Translated: CASRDKMWRVNTEAFF.

This rearrangement joins TRBV4-1 to TRBJ2-5, with 7 nucleotides matching TRBD1. V dropped 3 bases and J dropped 2; count of bases not matched to a gene: 18. CDR1 is MGHRA, CDR2 YSYEKL, per germline. CDR3 length: 19 residues. Here the CDR3 DNA reads TGCGCCAGCAGCCAGGCCCCCGGGACAGCCCTATCTTCTCAAGAGACCCAGTACTTC. This translates into CASSQAPGTALSSQETQYF.

This clone was picked up a small number of times. The chain couples TRBV25-1 to TRBJ1-1; D possibly corresponds to TRBD1 (6 bases). V shed 4 bases and J shed 1 base, with 10 bases lying between them. The CDR3 contains 14 residues. Germline V CDR1 and CDR2: MGHDK, SYGVNS. Here the CDR3 DNA reads TGTGCCAGCAGTGCCTTACAGGGGAACACTGAAGCTTTCTTT. Translated: CASSALQGNTEAFF.

The rearrangement uses TRBV5-1 and TRBJ2-7; maybe TRBD1 (6 bases). The CDR3 covers 15 residues. V lost 3 bases, J lost 2 bases, and 15 bases lay in between. CDR1 and CDR2 (germline): SGHRS, YFSETQ. This CDR3 reads CASSSSGDTAYEQYF. In DNA, the CDR3 is TGCGCCAGCAGCTCTTCCGGGGACACCGCCTACGAGCAGTACTTC.

This clone was picked up a small number of times. J is TRBJ2-2 and V is TRBV28, with D perhaps matching TRBD2 (6 bases). This CDR3 region has 15 residues. Trimming took 4 bases from V and 5 from J, leaving 14 bases between them. The V gene's germline CDR1 is MDHEN and CDR2 SYDVKM. CDR3 residues: CASSSRIRGTGELFF. CDR3 nucleotide sequence: TGTGCCAGCAGTTCTCGTATTCGGGGGACCGGGGAGCTGTTTTTT.